This TCR beta chain was recovered during a study of molecular identifiers for immune sequencing clone quantification. The authors sorted naive CD8 T cells as CD8+CD4-CCR7+CD45RA+. Library preparation followed earlier protocols using designated TCR primers. One entry per CDR3 protein, called by TCRdb with MiXCR from the PCR reads. Of about 70,000 distinct CDR3 sequences listed, approximately 18% are singletons. This clonotype was counted at least ten times. Antigen: not known. Compared with germline, one end of the junction differs, possibly owing to a read error. Study-level findings and limits: Over 98% of effector molecules, but under 1% in naive cells, were held by clones with more than 20 RNA copies.

The sequence was collected from a human donor in good health. Some libraries in this study had Jurkat cell RNA spiked in. Sequenced input: naive CD8+ T cells from blood, with Jurkat cell RNA spiked in. This sample's subset: FACS-sorted CD8+CD4-CCR7+CD45RA+ naive T cells.

The CDR3 protein is CASSLDLTSGDTIYF. For the CDR3, the DNA is TGTGCCAGCAGTTTGGATCTAACCTCTGGAGACACCATATATTTT. This chain joins TRBV27 and TRBJ1-3; D uncertain. Germline V gives CDR1 MNHEY, CDR2 SMNVEV (reference sequence). The CDR3 covers 15 residues.